The present T cell receptor beta chain was sequenced within a study of regulatory T cells in long-lasting Graves disease. V was pared by 5 bases and J by 5 bases, with 10 bases of the junction left unmatched. The CDR3 covers 15 residues. Germline V gene sequence: CDR1 MNHEY, CDR2 SVGEGT. As for time point: persistent/refractory GD, antithyroid drugs over 5 years with positive TRAb. The TCR library was made from RNA extracted from PBMCs. Into tubes containing EDTA, approximately 9 milliliters of peripheral blood were drawn. Study-level results: Having only a small sample size may have limited accuracy. Newly diagnosed Graves' patients exceeded persistent ones in TCR diversity.

Libraries of TCR beta came from iRepertoire HTBI primers plus Arm-PCR of CDR3 regions. One entry per CDR3 protein results from TCRdb running MiXCR on the multiplex PCR reads. Here the sample spans about 470,000 distinct CDR3 sequences, about 20% being singletons. Only one count was recorded for this clonotype. Its cognate antigen is unknown. This clonotype was obtained from a female donor with Graves disease. Here the sequenced sample was peripheral blood mononuclear cells (PBMCs), taken when the disease was refractory, from a patient treated with antithyroid drugs. The V gene is TRBV6-2 or TRBV6-3, the J gene TRBJ2-7, with TRBD2 identical over 9 bases. The CDR3: CASSEWSSGTNEQYF. The CDR3 coding sequence is TGTGCCAGCAGTGAATGGTCTAGCGGGACAAACGAGCAGTACTTC.